This T cell receptor (beta chain) was found in a study of somatic mutations in cytotoxic T cells in rheumatoid arthritis. Study-level background: The authors gathered follow-up samples after diagnosis. At that point, patients were receiving immunosuppressive therapy such as methotrexate, hydroxychloroquine and sulfasalazine. General observations from the study: In the expanded CD8+ clones, the antigen targets remained unknown.

The table lists this clone with a few counts. What it binds is not known. Some clones are missing from TCRdb's copy, which holds only in-frame ones; the method was immunoSEQ multiplex PCR. The sample includes roughly 1,900 clones, over 60% of them seen just once. This CDR3 has 16 amino acids. Germline values: CDR1 SGHVS, CDR2 FNYEAQ. V was cut by 2 bases and J by 0 bases, with 11 bases left in between. This chain joins TRBV7-6 and TRBJ2-1; D might be TRBD2 (6 bases). The material was CD8+ T cells sorted from blood, obtained at a follow-up visit. This TCR was recovered from a man between 65 and 85 years old with rheumatoid arthritis. The CDR3: CASSLRPGDSYNEQFF. The CDR3 DNA reads TGTGCCAGCAGCTTAAGACCGGGGGACTCCTACAATGAGCAGTTCTTC.